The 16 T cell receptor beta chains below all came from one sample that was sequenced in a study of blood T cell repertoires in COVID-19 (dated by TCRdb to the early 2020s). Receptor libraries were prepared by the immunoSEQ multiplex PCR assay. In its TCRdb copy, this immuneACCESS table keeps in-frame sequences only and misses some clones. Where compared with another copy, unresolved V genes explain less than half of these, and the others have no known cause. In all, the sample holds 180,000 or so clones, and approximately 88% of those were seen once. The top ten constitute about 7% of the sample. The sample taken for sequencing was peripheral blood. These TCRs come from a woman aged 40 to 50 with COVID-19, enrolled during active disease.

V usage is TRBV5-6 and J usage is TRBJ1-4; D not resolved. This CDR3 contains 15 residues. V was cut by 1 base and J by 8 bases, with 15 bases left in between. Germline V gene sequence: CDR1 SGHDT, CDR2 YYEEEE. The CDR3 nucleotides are TGTGCCAGCAGCTTGACGGGAATTTCGAAAGAAAAACTGTTTTTT. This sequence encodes CASSLTGISKEKLFF.

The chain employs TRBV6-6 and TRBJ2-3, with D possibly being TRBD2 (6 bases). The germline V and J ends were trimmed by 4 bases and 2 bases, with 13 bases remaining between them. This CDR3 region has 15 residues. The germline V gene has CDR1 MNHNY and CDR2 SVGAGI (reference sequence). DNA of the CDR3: TGTGCCAGCAGTTCCCACGGCGGGGCCACAGATACGCAGTATTTT. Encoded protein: CASSSHGGATDTQYF.

CDR3 region: CASSPIGRVYNEQFF. The DNA of the CDR3 is TGTGCCAGCAGCCCCATCGGGAGGGTTTACAATGAGCAGTTCTTC. The rearrangement joins TRBV7-3 to TRBJ2-1; 8 nucleotides match TRBD2. Germline V CDR1 and CDR2: SGHTA, FQGTGA. Trimming cost V 5 bases and J 4 bases; bases outside gene matches: 7. The CDR3 is 15 residues long.

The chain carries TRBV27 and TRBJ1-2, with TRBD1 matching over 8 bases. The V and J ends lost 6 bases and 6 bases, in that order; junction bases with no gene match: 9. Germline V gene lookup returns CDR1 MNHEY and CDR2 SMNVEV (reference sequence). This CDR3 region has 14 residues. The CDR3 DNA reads TGTGCCAGCAGCTCCCCCAGGGGGCGGGATGGCTACACCTTC. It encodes CASSSPRGRDGYTF.

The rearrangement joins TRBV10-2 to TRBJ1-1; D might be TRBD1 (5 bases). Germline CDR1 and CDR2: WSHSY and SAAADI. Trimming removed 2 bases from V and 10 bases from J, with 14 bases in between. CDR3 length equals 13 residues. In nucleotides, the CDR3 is TGCGCCAGCAGTGAGCAGAGGGTGGGGGGAGCTTTCTTT. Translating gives CASSEQRVGGAFF.

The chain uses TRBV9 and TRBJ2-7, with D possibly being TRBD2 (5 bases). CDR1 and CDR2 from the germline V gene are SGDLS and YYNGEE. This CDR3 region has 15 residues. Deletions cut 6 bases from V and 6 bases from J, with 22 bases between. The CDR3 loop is CASTPGGLLNSEQYF. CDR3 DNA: TGTGCCAGCACCCCGGGCGGACTCCTTAACTCCGAGCAGTACTTC.

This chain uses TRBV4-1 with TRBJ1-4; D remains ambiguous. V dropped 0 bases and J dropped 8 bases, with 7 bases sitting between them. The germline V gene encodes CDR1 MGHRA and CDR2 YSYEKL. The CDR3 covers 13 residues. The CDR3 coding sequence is TGCGCCAGCAGCCAAGAGGCGGGCGAAAAACTGTTTTTT. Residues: CASSQEAGEKLFF.

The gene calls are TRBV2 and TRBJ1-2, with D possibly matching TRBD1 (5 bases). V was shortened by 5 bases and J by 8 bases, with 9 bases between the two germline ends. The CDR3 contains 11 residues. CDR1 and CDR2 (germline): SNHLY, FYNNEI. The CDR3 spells CASSLGAGYTF. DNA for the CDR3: TGTGCCAGCAGTTTAGGGGCCGGCTACACCTTC.

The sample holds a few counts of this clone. The CDR3 DNA follows: TGTGCCAGCTCACCCCAGATTATCGATAGCAATCAGCCCCAGCATTTT. Its translation is CASSPQIIDSNQPQHF. The chain couples TRBV18 to TRBJ1-5; D gene unclear. The CDR3 has 16 amino acids. Germline-derived CDR1 and CDR2 are KGHSH and LQKENI. With 3 bases removed from V and 0 bases from J, the gap between germline ends came to 12 bases. The full variable domain, completed using reference TRBV18 and TRBJ1-5, is NAGVMQNPRHLVRRRGQEARLRCSPMKGHSHVYWYRQLPEEGLKFMVYLQKENIIDESGMPKERFSAEFPKEGPSILRIQQVVRGDSAAYFCASSPQIIDSNQPQHFGDGTRLSIL.

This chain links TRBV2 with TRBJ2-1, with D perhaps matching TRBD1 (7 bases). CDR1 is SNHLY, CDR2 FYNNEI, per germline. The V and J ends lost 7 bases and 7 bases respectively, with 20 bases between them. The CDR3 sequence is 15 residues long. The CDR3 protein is CASIGRRTGGNEQFF. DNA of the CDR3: TGTGCCAGCATAGGCCGAAGGACAGGAGGGAATGAGCAGTTCTTC.

This chain's CDR3 is CASSAGGQGNIQYF. DNA of the CDR3: TGTGCCAGCAGCGCCGGGGGACAGGGAAACATTCAGTACTTC. The chain links TRBV25-1 to TRBJ2-4; 9 bases map to TRBD1. This CDR3 spans 14 amino acids. V lost 6 bases to trimming and J lost 6 bases; unmatched junction nucleotides: 6. Germline CDR1 reads MGHDK; CDR2 reads SYGVNS.

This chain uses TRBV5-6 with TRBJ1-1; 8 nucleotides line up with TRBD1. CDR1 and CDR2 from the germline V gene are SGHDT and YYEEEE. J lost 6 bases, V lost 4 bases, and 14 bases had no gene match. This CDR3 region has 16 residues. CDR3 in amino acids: CASSRPGTGGRAEAFF. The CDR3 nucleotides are TGTGCCAGCAGCCGTCCCGGGACAGGAGGGAGGGCTGAAGCTTTCTTT.

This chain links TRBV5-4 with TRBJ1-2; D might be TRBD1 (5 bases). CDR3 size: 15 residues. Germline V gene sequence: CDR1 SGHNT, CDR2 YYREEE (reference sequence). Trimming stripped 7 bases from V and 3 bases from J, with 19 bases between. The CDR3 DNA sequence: TGTGCCAGCGCATTCCGGGATGGGGGGGACTATGGCTACACCTTC. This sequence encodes CASAFRDGGDYGYTF.

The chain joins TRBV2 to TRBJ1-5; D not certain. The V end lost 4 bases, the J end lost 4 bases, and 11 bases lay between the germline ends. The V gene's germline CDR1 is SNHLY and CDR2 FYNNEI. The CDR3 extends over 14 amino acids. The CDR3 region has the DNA TGTGCCAGCAGTGGTTCGACATGGAATCAGCCCCAGCATTTT. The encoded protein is CASSGSTWNQPQHF.

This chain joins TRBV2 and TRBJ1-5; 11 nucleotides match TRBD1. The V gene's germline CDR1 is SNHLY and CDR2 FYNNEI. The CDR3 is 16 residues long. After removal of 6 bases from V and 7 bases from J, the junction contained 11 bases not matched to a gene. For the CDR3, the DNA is TGTGCCAGCAGGATCCCAGGACAGGGGGCAAGACAGCCCCAGCATTTT. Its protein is CASRIPGQGARQPQHF.

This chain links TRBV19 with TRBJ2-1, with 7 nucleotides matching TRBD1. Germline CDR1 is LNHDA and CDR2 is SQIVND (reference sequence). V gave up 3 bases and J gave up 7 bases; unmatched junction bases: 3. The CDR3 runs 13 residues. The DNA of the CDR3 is TGTGCCAGTAGTATTATGACAGGGAATGAGCAGTTCTTC. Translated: CASSIMTGNEQFF. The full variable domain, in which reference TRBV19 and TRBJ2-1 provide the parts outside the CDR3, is DGGITQSPKYLFRKEGQNVTLSCEQNLNHDAMYWYRQDPGQGLRLIYYSQIVNDFQKGDIAEGYSVSREKKESFPLTVTSAQKNPTAFYLCASSIMTGNEQFFGPGTRLTVL.